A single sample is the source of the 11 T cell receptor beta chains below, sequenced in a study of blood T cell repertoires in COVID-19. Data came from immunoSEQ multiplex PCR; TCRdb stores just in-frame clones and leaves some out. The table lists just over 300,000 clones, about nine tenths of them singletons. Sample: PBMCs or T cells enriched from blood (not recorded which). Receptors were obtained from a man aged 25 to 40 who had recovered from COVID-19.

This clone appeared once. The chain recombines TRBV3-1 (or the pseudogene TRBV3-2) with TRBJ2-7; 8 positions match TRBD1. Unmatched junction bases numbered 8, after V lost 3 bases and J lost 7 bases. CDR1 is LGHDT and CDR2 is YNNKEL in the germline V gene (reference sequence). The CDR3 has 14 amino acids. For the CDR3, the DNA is TGTGCCAGCAGCCAGGGCCAGGGGGCGGGAGAGCAGTACTTC. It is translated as CASSQGQGAGEQYF.

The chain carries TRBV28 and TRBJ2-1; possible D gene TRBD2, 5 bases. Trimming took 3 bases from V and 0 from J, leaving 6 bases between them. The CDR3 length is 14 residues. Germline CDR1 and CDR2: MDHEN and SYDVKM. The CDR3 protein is CASSLGSSYNEQFF. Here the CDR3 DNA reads TGTGCCAGCAGTTTGGGGAGCTCCTACAATGAGCAGTTCTTC.

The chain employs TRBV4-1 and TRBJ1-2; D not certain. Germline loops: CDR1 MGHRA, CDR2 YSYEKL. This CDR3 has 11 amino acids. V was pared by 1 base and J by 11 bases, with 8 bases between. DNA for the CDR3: TGCGCCAGCAGCCAAGGGCTTGGTTACACCTTC. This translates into CASSQGLGYTF.

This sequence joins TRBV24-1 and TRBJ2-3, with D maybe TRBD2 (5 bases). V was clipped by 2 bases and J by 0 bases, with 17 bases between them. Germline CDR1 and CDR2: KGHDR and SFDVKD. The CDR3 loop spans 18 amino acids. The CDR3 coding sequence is TGTGCCACCAGTGATTCTGGACTTATGGTATCTAGCACAGATACGCAGTATTTT. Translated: CATSDSGLMVSSTDTQYF.

The CDR3 nucleotides are TGCGCCAGCAGCCCGGACTGGGGTGGTGGCTACACCTTC. It yields the protein CASSPDWGGGYTF. The chain is built from TRBV5-1 and TRBJ1-2; D gene ambiguous. Germline values: CDR1 SGHRS, CDR2 YFSETQ. The CDR3 extends over 13 amino acids. With 4 bases removed from V and 7 bases from J, the gap between germline ends came to 14 bases. Together with reference TRBV5-1 and TRBJ1-2, the CDR3 gives the full variable domain: KAGVTQTPRYLIKTRGQQVTLSCSPISGHRSVSWYQQTPGQGLQFLFEYFSETQRNKGNFPGRFSGRQFSNSRSEMNVSTLELGDSALYLCASSPDWGGGYTFGSGTRLTVV.

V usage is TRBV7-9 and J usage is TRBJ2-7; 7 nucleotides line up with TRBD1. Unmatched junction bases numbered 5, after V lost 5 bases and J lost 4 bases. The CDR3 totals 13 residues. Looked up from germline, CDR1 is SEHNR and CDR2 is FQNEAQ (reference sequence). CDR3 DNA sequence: TGTGCCAGCAGCCAAGGGACAGCTTACGAGCAGTACTTC. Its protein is CASSQGTAYEQYF.

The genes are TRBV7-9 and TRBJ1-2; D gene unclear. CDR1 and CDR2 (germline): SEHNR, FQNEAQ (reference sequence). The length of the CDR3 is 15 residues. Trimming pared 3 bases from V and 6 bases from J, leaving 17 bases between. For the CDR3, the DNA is TGTGCCAGCAGCTTGTCGACACGGTCTACGGATGGCTACACCTTC. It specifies CASSLSTRSTDGYTF.

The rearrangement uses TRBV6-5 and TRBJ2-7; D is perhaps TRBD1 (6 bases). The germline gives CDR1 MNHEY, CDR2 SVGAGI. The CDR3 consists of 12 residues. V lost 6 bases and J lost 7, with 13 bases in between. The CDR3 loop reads CASRSTGPEQYF. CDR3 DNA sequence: TGTGCCAGCAGATCCACAGGGCCGGAGCAGTACTTC.

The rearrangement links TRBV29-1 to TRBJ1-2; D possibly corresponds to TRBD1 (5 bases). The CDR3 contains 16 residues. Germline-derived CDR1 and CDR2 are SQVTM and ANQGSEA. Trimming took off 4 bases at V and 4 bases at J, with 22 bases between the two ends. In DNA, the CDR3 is TGCAGCGTTGGGATATCCCGCGGGGCGCGAAGCTATGGCTACACCTTC. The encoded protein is CSVGISRGARSYGYTF.

The chain's CDR3 is CASSLGGQINYGYTF. DNA for the CDR3: TGTGCCAGCAGCTTGGGTGGTCAGATAAACTATGGCTACACCTTC. The J gene is TRBJ1-2, the V gene TRBV5-6; D is ambiguous. The germline V gene has CDR1 SGHDT and CDR2 YYEEEE. The CDR3 has 15 amino acids. Trimming removed 0 bases at V and 2 bases at J, with 11 bases between.

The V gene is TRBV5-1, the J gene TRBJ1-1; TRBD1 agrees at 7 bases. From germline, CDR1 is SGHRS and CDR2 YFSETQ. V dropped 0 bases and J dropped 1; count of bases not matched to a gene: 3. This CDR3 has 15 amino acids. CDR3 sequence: CASSLVGGANTEAFF. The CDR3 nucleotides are TGCGCCAGCAGCTTGGTAGGGGGCGCGAACACTGAAGCTTTCTTT.